This T cell receptor (beta chain) is from a study of T cell responses to AZD1222 COVID-19 vaccine. The CDR3 has 15 residues. Germline V CDR1 and CDR2: LNHNV, YYDKDF (reference sequence). V gave up 4 bases and J gave up 3 bases; unmatched junction bases: 5. Pooled in the analysis were second doses at about 4 or about 12 weeks. Overall study findings and caveats: Receipt of two AZD1222 doses was followed by a rise in Spike-specific TCR breadth and depth.

Sequencing used immunoSEQ multiplex PCR; TCRdb keeps in-frame clones, though not all of them. The table has approximately 190,000 clones, roughly 92% seen once; the top ten hold approximately 1%. As for this clone: Its target is unknown.

Sequenced material: peripheral blood, taken 28 days after the second AZD1222 dose. The receptor's source is an adult who received the AZD1222 COVID-19 vaccine. The chain uses TRBV15 and TRBJ1-5; the match to TRBD1 covers 8 bases. CDR3 coding DNA: TGTGCCACCAGCATAGACAGGGGATACAATCAGCCCCAGCATTTT. Amino acid sequence: CATSIDRGYNQPQHF.